The next 13 T cell receptor beta chains were all read from a single sample in a study of cytomegalovirus exposure and HLA in healthy donors. The PCR employed 60 Vbeta primers together with 13 Jbeta primers. The repertoire was sequenced with immunoSEQ multiplex PCR; TCRdb's copy has only in-frame clones and lacks some. The table has 90,000 or so clones, approximately 71% seen once; the top ten hold about 2.9%. The specimen was PBMCs. Every receptor here comes from a man in his fifties or sixties in good health and CMV-seronegative.

The V gene is TRBV4-3, the J gene TRBJ1-1, with 7 bases identical to TRBD1. V lost 0 bases and J lost 0; bases outside the gene matches: 7. This CDR3 contains 17 residues. Germline V gene data show CDR1 as LGHNA and CDR2 as YSLEER. CDR3 sequence reads: CASSQDPGGNMNTEAFF. CDR3 coding DNA: TGCGCCAGCAGCCAAGATCCAGGGGGAAACATGAACACTGAAGCTTTCTTT.

V gene TRBV30 combines with J gene TRBJ1-2; D unresolved. V was pared by 2 bases and J by 2 bases, with 6 bases between. Germline V gives CDR1 GTSNPN, CDR2 SVGIG (reference sequence). CDR3 length: 12 amino acids. CDR3 nucleotide sequence: TGTGCCTGGAGTCACAAGAACTATGGCTACACCTTC. It translates to CAWSHKNYGYTF.

This clone was seen only once. This chain joins TRBV2 and TRBJ2-5; maybe TRBD1 (7 bases). Germline loops: CDR1 SNHLY, CDR2 FYNNEI. The CDR3 loop spans 14 amino acids. The ends were cut back, 6 bases at V and 2 bases at J, with 13 bases in the middle. In DNA, the CDR3 is TGTGCCAGCAGGGGGGGACAGCCACAAGAGACCCAGTACTTC. This sequence encodes CASRGGQPQETQYF.

The table lists this clone with a few counts. The V call is TRBV6-6, the J call TRBJ2-5, with D perhaps matching TRBD2 (6 bases). This CDR3 spans 13 amino acids. CDR1 is MNHNY, CDR2 SVGAGI, per germline (reference sequence). V was shortened by 2 bases and J by 5 bases, with 9 bases between the two germline ends. CDR3 residues: CASSYAREETQYF. Here the CDR3 DNA reads TGTGCCAGCAGTTACGCCCGGGAGGAGACCCAGTACTTC.

The chain is built from TRBV6-6 and TRBJ1-5; TRBD1 matches at 9 bases. Germline CDR1 and CDR2: MNHNY and SVGAGI (reference sequence). The ends lost 7 bases at V and 2 bases at J; junction bases unmatched: 6. The CDR3 totals 15 residues. The DNA of the CDR3 is TGTGCCAGCATGGGACAGGGTGTTCGCAATCAGCCCCAGCATTTT. Encoded protein: CASMGQGVRNQPQHF.

This clone has a handful of counts. The chain is built from TRBV19 and TRBJ1-5, with no clear D. The CDR3 sequence is 16 residues long. Germline V gene data show CDR1 as LNHDA and CDR2 as SQIVND (reference sequence). Trimming shortened V by 3 bases and J by 0 bases, and 12 bases separated the two germline ends. The CDR3 loop reads CASSIYGGYSNQPQHF. The CDR3 region has the DNA TGTGCCAGTAGTATCTACGGCGGTTATAGCAATCAGCCCCAGCATTTT.

The J gene is TRBJ1-1, the V gene TRBV19; no reliable D call. The CDR3 consists of 11 residues. The germline gives CDR1 LNHDA, CDR2 SQIVND (reference sequence). V shed 5 bases and J shed 6 bases, with 7 bases lying between them. This chain's CDR3 is CASSLAAEAFF. CDR3 coding DNA: TGTGCCAGTAGTCTAGCAGCTGAAGCTTTCTTT.

This clone was picked up a small number of times. The genes are TRBV7-9 and TRBJ1-1; a weak D match, TRBD1 (5 bases). The CDR3 length is 14 residues. The V gene lost 2 bases and the J gene lost 5 bases, with 12 bases spanning the gap. Germline V CDR1 and CDR2: SEHNR, FQNEAQ (reference sequence). CDR3 loop: CASSLMQGGTEAFF. The CDR3 DNA sequence: TGTGCCAGCAGCTTAATGCAGGGAGGGACTGAAGCTTTCTTT. The whole variable domain, remainder taken from reference TRBV7-9 and TRBJ1-1, is DTGVSQNPRHKITKRGQNVTFRCDPISEHNRLYWYRQTLGQGPEFLTYFQNEAQLEKSRLLSDRFSAERPKGSFSTLEIQRTEQGDSAMYLCASSLMQGGTEAFFGQGTRLTVV.

The J gene is TRBJ2-1, the V gene TRBV10-3, with 8 nucleotides matching TRBD2. The trim removed 7 bases at V and 1 base at J, leaving 3 bases unmatched. Germline V CDR1 and CDR2: ENHRY, SYGVKD. The CDR3 extends over 14 amino acids. The CDR3, as DNA: TGTGCCATCAACCCTAGCGGGTCCTACAATGAGCAGTTCTTC. Protein product: CAINPSGSYNEQFF.

The rearrangement uses TRBV4-2 and TRBJ2-7, with 9 nucleotides matching TRBD1. Germline CDR1 and CDR2: LGHNA and YNFKEQ. The CDR3 length is 16 residues. The junction had 6 bases not matched to a gene; V was cut back by 1 base and J by 2 bases. CDR3 coding DNA: TGTGCCAGCAGCCAAGGCACAGGGGGCGGAACCTACGAGCAGTACTTC. As protein: CASSQGTGGGTYEQYF.

In this sample, this clone turned up a few times. This rearrangement joins TRBV9 to TRBJ1-2; D gene ambiguous. This CDR3 is built from 15 residues. Germline loops: CDR1 SGDLS, CDR2 YYNGEE. V shed 3 bases and J shed 0 bases, with 12 bases lying between them. The CDR3 reads CASSGAGRTNYGYTF. The CDR3 DNA follows: TGTGCCAGCAGCGGAGCTGGGAGAACTAACTATGGCTACACCTTC.

CDR3: CAWSGGMQNIQYF. The CDR3 nucleotides read TGTGCCTGGAGTGGCGGGATGCAAAACATTCAGTACTTC. The V call is TRBV30, the J call TRBJ2-4, with D possibly matching TRBD2 (6 bases). Trimming cost V 1 base and J 5 bases, with 9 bases left between them. The CDR3 sequence is 13 residues long. CDR1 is GTSNPN, CDR2 SVGIG, per germline (reference sequence).

This chain links TRBV29-1 with TRBJ1-1; D unresolved. CDR3 length: 12 amino acids. Germline assignment: CDR1 SQVTM and CDR2 ANQGSEA. Trimming removed 8 bases at V and 3 bases at J, with 13 bases between. The CDR3 region is CSFSSRYTEAFF. The CDR3 DNA is TGCAGCTTCTCCTCTCGGTACACTGAAGCTTTCTTT.